The rows below give T cell receptor beta chains drawn from one sample of a study of CD8 T cells in ankylosing spondylitis. From the 5' RACE reads, TCRdb called clonotypes with MiXCR, one entry per CDR3 protein. The repertoire holds roughly 670,000 distinct CDR3 sequences, roughly 19% seen once, with around 19% in the top ten. The material sequenced was blood, either unsorted or a sorted T cell fraction (not recorded which). These receptors came from a male donor with ankylosing spondylitis. The CDR3 runs from the conserved cysteine through the conserved F or W. D genes are given only for firm matches. Size is omitted from some rows. Given values are once, few, many or a class for expanded clones.

V gene	J gene	D gene	clone size	CDR3 protein	CDR3 DNA
TRBV4-1	TRBJ2-1	TRBD2	NA	CASSQDPSGSVYEQFF	TGCGCCAGCAGCCAAGATCCCAGCGGGAGCGTCTATGAGCAGTTCTTC
TRBV7-9	TRBJ1-6	TRBD1	few	CASSATGNGSPLHF	TGTGCCAGCAGCGCGACAGGGAACGGGTCACCCCTCCACTTT
TRBV24-1	TRBJ1-5	TRBD1	few	CATSEDADDRARRYQPQHF	TGTGCCACCAGTGAAGACGCCGATGACAGGGCGCGACGTTATCAGCCCCAGCATTTT
TRBV7-9	TRBJ1-4	NA	NA	CASSPRWGDEKLFF	TGTGCCAGCAGCCCTCGGTGGGGGGATGAAAAACTGTTTTTT
TRBV4-1	TRBJ1-2	NA	NA	CASSPQGFTSTPYGYTF	TGCGCCAGCAGCCCGCAGGGTTTCACCTCAACGCCTTATGGCTACACCTTC
TRBV11-2	TRBJ1-2	NA	NA	CASSLEITADGYTF	TGTGCCAGCAGCTTAGAGATCACGGCAGATGGCTACACCTTC
TRBV7-8	TRBJ2-2	TRBD2	many	CASSPLRIQAGSGELFF	TGTGCCAGCAGCCCCCTTCGGATCCAAGCGGGATCCGGGGAGCTGTTTTTT
TRBV6-2/TRBV6-3	TRBJ1-1	NA	many	CASSYRGGEGSEAFF	TGTGCCAGCAGTTACCGAGGGGGAGAAGGCTCTGAAGCTTTCTTT
TRBV7-9	TRBJ1-1	NA	few	CASSLGWSEAFF	TGTGCCAGCAGCTTAGGTTGGAGTGAAGCTTTCTTT
TRBV28	TRBJ2-1	TRBD1	once	CASSSTGVQNEQFF	TGTGCCAGCAGTTCAACAGGGGTACAGAATGAGCAGTTCTTC
TRBV7-8	TRBJ1-3	TRBD1	few	CASSSDRDTGNTIYF	TGTGCCAGCAGCTCCGACAGGGACACTGGAAACACCATATATTTT
TRBV12-3/TRBV12-4	TRBJ2-2	NA	NA	CASTTWTGDTGELFF	TGTGCCAGCACCACCTGGACTGGGGACACCGGGGAGCTGTTTTTT
TRBV11-1	TRBJ2-3	NA	NA	CASSVPGPRVGGAADTQYF	TGTGCCAGCAGCGTACCAGGCCCTCGGGTCGGGGGCGCAGCAGATACGCAGTATTTT
TRBV12-3/TRBV12-4	TRBJ1-5	NA	few	CASSRRGLQHF	TGTGCCAGCAGCCGCCGGGGGCTCCAGCATTTT
TRBV11-2	TRBJ1-6	NA	many	CASSLAVSNSPLHF	TGTGCCAGCAGCTTAGCCGTTTCTAATTCACCCCTCCACTTT
TRBV6-1	TRBJ2-7	NA	NA	CASDDRLGYEQYF	TGTGCCAGCGACGACAGGCTAGGGTACGAGCAGTACTTC
TRBV29-1	TRBJ1-1	NA	few	CSVAGLGEAFF	TGCAGCGTTGCGGGGCTCGGTGAAGCTTTCTTT
TRBV6-2/TRBV6-3	TRBJ1-5	NA	NA	CASTRLNQPQHF	TGTGCCAGCACCAGATTGAATCAGCCCCAGCATTTT
TRBV6-5	TRBJ2-1	NA	many	CASSYVRGDLLNEQFF	TGTGCCAGCAGTTACGTAAGGGGAGACCTACTCAATGAGCAGTTCTTC
TRBV27	TRBJ2-3	TRBD2	NA	CASSPSPPSGSDTQYF	TGTGCCAGCAGTCCTTCACCTCCTAGCGGGAGTGATACGCAGTATTTT
TRBV20-1	TRBJ1-1	TRBD1	NA	CSAGTVTEAFF	TGCAGTGCGGGGACAGTCACTGAAGCTTTCTTT
TRBV11-2	TRBJ1-1	NA	NA	CASSAPGGTEAFF	TGTGCCAGCAGCGCCCCGGGGGGCACTGAAGCTTTCTTT
TRBV29-1	TRBJ2-7	NA	few	CSVGEGGYEQYF	TGCAGCGTTGGAGAAGGGGGTTACGAGCAGTACTTC
TRBV27	TRBJ2-7	TRBD2	NA	CASSSPQREGYEQYF	TGTGCCAGCAGTTCCCCTCAGCGGGAGGGTTACGAGCAGTACTTC
TRBV6-5	TRBJ2-1	NA	NA	CASSYSSPSSWRNEQFF	TGTGCCAGCAGTTACTCATCCCCTTCCTCGTGGCGCAATGAGCAGTTCTTC
TRBV12-3/TRBV12-4	TRBJ2-1	TRBD2	few	CASSPFSGGSSYNEQFF	TGTGCCAGCAGTCCTTTTAGCGGGGGTAGCTCCTACAATGAGCAGTTCTTC
TRBV12-3/TRBV12-4	TRBJ1-5	NA	few	CASSSSFWFSGKPQHF	TGTGCCAGCAGTTCATCTTTTTGGTTCAGCGGGAAGCCCCAGCATTTT
TRBV12-3/TRBV12-4	TRBJ2-1	TRBD2	NA	CASTSDRLADYNEQFF	TGTGCCAGCACCTCAGATCGACTAGCGGACTACAATGAGCAGTTCTTC
TRBV4-1	TRBJ2-3	NA	few	CASSQFQDTQYF	TGCGCCAGCAGCCAGTTCCAAGATACGCAGTATTTT
TRBV27	TRBJ2-3	TRBD2	few	CASSSTPGLVGKDTQYF	TGTGCCAGCAGTTCTACACCGGGACTAGTGGGGAAGGATACGCAGTATTTT
TRBV2	TRBJ2-5	NA	NA	CASRAGVRETQYF	TGTGCCAGCCGAGCAGGGGTGAGGGAGACCCAGTACTTC
TRBV7-9	TRBJ2-1	NA	NA	CASSPSYRSSYNEQFF	TGTGCCAGCAGCCCCAGTTATCGTAGCTCCTACAATGAGCAGTTCTTC
TRBV7-9	TRBJ2-3	TRBD1	NA	CASPAPADRGSTDTQYF	TGTGCCAGCCCGGCGCCGGCGGACAGGGGAAGCACAGATACGCAGTATTTT
TRBV5-8	TRBJ1-2	NA	NA	CASSETDYGYTF	TGTGCCAGCAGCGAGACAGACTATGGCTACACCTTC
TRBV4-1	TRBJ1-4	NA	NA	CASSQEWQGGEKLFF	TGCGCCAGCAGCCAAGAATGGCAGGGAGGTGAAAAACTGTTTTTT
TRBV29-1	TRBJ2-3	TRBD1	NA	CSVRDRGLTDTQYF	TGCAGCGTTCGGGACAGGGGGCTCACAGATACGCAGTATTTT
TRBV12-3/TRBV12-4	TRBJ2-3	NA	many	CASSLGPTTDTQYF	TGTGCCAGCAGTTTAGGGCCAACCACAGATACGCAGTATTTT
TRBV5-1	TRBJ2-1	NA	once	CASSLAAEVGEQFF	TGCGCCAGCAGCTTGGCGGCCGAGGTTGGGGAGCAGTTCTTC
TRBV6-2/TRBV6-3	TRBJ2-7	TRBD2	NA	CASRTSGSPYEQYF	TGTGCCAGCAGGACTAGCGGGAGCCCCTACGAGCAGTACTTC
TRBV12-3/TRBV12-4	TRBJ2-7	TRBD1	NA	CASRRDRFYEQYF	TGTGCCAGCAGACGGGACAGATTCTACGAGCAGTACTTC
TRBV4-1	TRBJ2-5	NA	NA	CASSQDVGTPLETQYF	TGCGCCAGCAGCCAAGATGTAGGGACACCCCTCGAGACCCAGTACTTC
TRBV12-3/TRBV12-4	TRBJ1-2	NA	few	CASSQTGITGYTF	TGTGCCAGCAGTCAAACAGGGATCACTGGCTACACCTTC
TRBV7-9	TRBJ2-3	TRBD2	NA	CASSSTSGAPDTQYF	TGTGCCAGCAGCTCGACTAGCGGGGCCCCGGATACGCAGTATTTT
TRBV9	TRBJ2-2	NA	NA	CASSVGGSPGELFF	TGTGCCAGCAGCGTAGGGGGATCCCCCGGGGAGCTGTTTTTT
TRBV2	TRBJ2-4	NA	NA	CASTRGAGKNIQYF	TGTGCCAGCACCCGGGGGGCGGGCAAAAACATTCAGTACTTC
TRBV7-9	TRBJ2-1	TRBD2	few	CASSLSGDLSYNEQFF	TGTGCCAGCAGCTTGAGCGGGGACCTCTCCTACAATGAGCAGTTCTTC
TRBV4-1	TRBJ2-7	TRBD2	few	CASSHNSGGRLYEQYF	TGCGCCAGCAGCCACAACTCCGGGGGGAGACTGTACGAGCAGTACTTC
TRBV7-3	TRBJ2-2	TRBD2	NA	CASSSRVAGANTGELFF	TGTGCCAGCAGCTCGCGCGTGGCGGGGGCGAACACCGGGGAGCTGTTTTTT
TRBV6-5	TRBJ2-1	NA	NA	CASSYSDNEQFF	TGTGCCAGCAGTTACTCTGACAATGAGCAGTTCTTC